The 18 T cell receptor beta chains below were found in one sample sequenced in a study of regulatory T cells in long-lasting Graves disease (dated by TCRdb to the early 2020s). This specimen's time point label, interpreted: newly diagnosed GD, antithyroid drugs for less than 3 months. For both TCR sequencing and RNA sequencing, RNA was extracted from PBMCs using TRIzol. Libraries came from multiplex PCR. TCRdb lists the instrument as Illumina HiSeq 4000. CDR3 regions were amplified by Arm-PCR with iRepertoire HTBI primers to construct TCR beta libraries. Using fastp trimming at Q25 and MiXCR clonotype assembly, TCRdb reanalyzed the public sequencing data and kept in-frame beta chains. Rows with one shared CDR3 protein collapse into an entry with the most common genes and DNA. For this sample the table gives about 540,000 distinct CDR3 sequences, of which roughly 13% were detected only once. The ten largest clones add up to more than 8.5% of the sample.

These data were also filed under a second study, of T cells in Graves' hyperthyroidism and ophthalmopathy.

Sequencing was performed on peripheral blood mononuclear cells (PBMCs), taken at new diagnosis, from a patient treated with antithyroid drugs. The receptors were sampled from a man aged 25-45 years with Graves disease. Donor details come from another sample of the same person, matched by shared clones.

This clonotype was observed at least ten times. This chain links TRBV19 with TRBJ1-2; TRBD1 is a possible D gene (6 bases). The CDR3 is made up of 15 amino acids. Trimming took off 5 bases at V and 4 bases at J, with 17 bases between the two ends. Germline CDR1 LNHDA, CDR2 SQIVND (reference sequence). The CDR3 loop is CASSQGAGAGYGYTF. In DNA, the CDR3 is TGTGCCAGTAGTCAAGGGGCAGGGGCCGGCTATGGCTACACCTTC.

This clonotype occurred many times. The chain recombines TRBV12-3 or TRBV12-4 with TRBJ2-5; D is perhaps TRBD2 (5 bases). CDR3 length: 17 residues. Trimming stripped 4 bases from V and 5 bases from J, with 23 bases between. CDR3 in amino acids: CASSSQTGSWEWETQYF. The CDR3 DNA reads TGTGCCAGCAGTTCCCAGACCGGGTCCTGGGAGTGGGAGACCCAGTACTTC.

This clonotype was seen at least ten times. V gene TRBV20-1 combines with J gene TRBJ2-1; 11 bases line up with TRBD2. CDR3 length equals 16 residues. Germline trimming cut 5 bases from V and 5 bases from J; bases unmatched to any gene: 11. Germline CDR1 reads DFQATT; CDR2 reads SNEGSKA (reference sequence). The CDR3 DNA is TGCAGTGCTGTGACTAGCGGGGCCGCCGGTCACAATGAGCAGTTCTTC. Amino acids: CSAVTSGAAGHNEQFF.

V and J are TRBV29-1 and TRBJ2-7; the D gene could be TRBD1 or TRBD2 (6 bases each). The V end lost 1 base, the J end lost 6 bases, and 10 bases lay between the germline ends. Germline-derived CDR1 and CDR2 are SQVTM and ANQGSEA. The CDR3 totals 12 residues. The CDR3 is CSVEGGGPEQYF. The DNA for the CDR3 is TGCAGCGTTGAAGGAGGGGGGCCCGAGCAGTACTTC.

The sample holds many counts of this clonotype. The chain joins TRBV2 to TRBJ2-7; D is perhaps TRBD1 (5 bases). Deletions cut 6 bases from V and 2 bases from J, with 11 bases between. This CDR3 region has 13 residues. Germline lookup yields CDR1 SNHLY and CDR2 FYNNEI. CDR3 sequence: CASRARTTYEQYF. As DNA, the CDR3 is TGTGCCAGCAGGGCCCGGACAACCTACGAGCAGTACTTC. The full variable domain, completed using reference TRBV2 and TRBJ2-7, is EPEVTQTPSHQVTQMGQEVILRCVPISNHLYFYWYRQILGQKVEFLVSFYNNEISEKSEIFDDQFSVERPDGSNFTLKIRSTKLEDSAMYFCASRARTTYEQYFGPGTRLTVT.

This clonotype was detected only a few times. V gene TRBV30 combines with J gene TRBJ2-2; TRBD1 matches 9 bases. The V segment lost 3 bases and the J segment 7 bases; nucleotides outside the gene matches: 6. The CDR3 contains 14 residues. Germline-derived CDR1 and CDR2 are GTSNPN and SVGIG (reference sequence). CDR3 loop: CAWRPTGGIGELFF. The CDR3 nucleotides read TGTGCCTGGAGGCCGACAGGGGGAATCGGGGAGCTGTTTTTT.

About this clonotype: With a far larger clone one base away, a read error is the likely cause. The CDR3 nucleotides are TGTGCCAGCAGTGAAGCCCCAAACAGGGGGGTCTTCTACGAGCAGTTCTTC. Its translation is CASSEAPNRGVFYEQFF. The rearrangement joins TRBV12-3 or TRBV12-4 to TRBJ2-1; 8 positions agree with TRBD1. There are 17 residues in the CDR3. Trimming removed 5 bases from V and 10 bases from J; junction bases left unmatched: 19.

This clonotype was picked up a small number of times. V usage is TRBV30 and J usage is TRBJ2-2; 10 nucleotides agree with TRBD2. CDR1 GTSNPN and CDR2 SVGIG come from the germline V gene (reference sequence). The junction had 3 bases not matched to a gene; V was cut back by 2 bases and J by 3 bases. There are 15 residues in the CDR3. The CDR3 DNA sequence: TGTGCCTGGAGTCCTAGCGGGAGTGACACCGGGGAGCTGTTTTTT. Amino acids: CAWSPSGSDTGELFF.

To note about this clonotype: Because the CDR3 is missing its conserved closing phenylalanine or tryptophan, this is likely a read error. The DNA is omitted, as the CDR3 cannot be located on it reliably, and the CDR3 follows TCRdb's listing. The chain links TRBV18 to TRBJ2-1; the DNA was not compared with TRBD2, the D call given in the table. Germline V CDR1 and CDR2: KGHSH, LQKENI. The CDR3 length equals 15 residues, ends included. The CDR3 sequence: CASSPVRGLNEAIAG.

This clonotype has a count of ten or more. The chain has TRBV7-2 and TRBJ2-3; unclear D gene. The germline V gene encodes CDR1 SGHTA and CDR2 FQGNSA. V shed 5 bases and J shed 5 bases, with 11 bases lying between them. This CDR3 is built from 13 residues. CDR3 sequence (DNA): TGTGCCAGCAGCCCCACCTGGAGAGATACGCAGTATTTT. It translates to CASSPTWRDTQYF.

This clonotype was detected ten times or more. The V call is TRBV7-3, the J call TRBJ2-1; TRBD1 matches at 8 bases. The CDR3 spans 15 residues. Germline CDR1 is SGHTA and CDR2 is FQGTGA. The trim removed 3 bases at V and 2 bases at J, leaving 3 bases unmatched. The CDR3 loop is CASSFGQGPYNEQFF. The CDR3 DNA reads as TGTGCCAGCAGCTTTGGACAGGGCCCCTACAATGAGCAGTTCTTC.

Many counts were recorded for this clonotype. The chain employs TRBV20-1 and TRBJ2-3; unclear D gene. The CDR3 length is 14 residues. The V end was cut by 2 bases, the J end by 5 bases, with 14 bases between. CDR1 is DFQATT, CDR2 SNEGSKA, per germline (reference sequence). This CDR3 is CSARPHRLGDTQYF. CDR3 coding DNA: TGCAGTGCTAGACCCCACCGGCTGGGAGATACGCAGTATTTT.

This clonotype was counted many times. The V gene is TRBV2, the J gene TRBJ1-2, with a weak D call TRBD1 (6 bases). This CDR3 region has 14 residues. Trimming removed 4 bases from V and 2 bases from J, with 11 bases in between. In germline, CDR1 is SNHLY, CDR2 FYNNEI. The CDR3 here is CASSARGQNYGYTF. The CDR3 DNA reads as TGTGCCAGCAGTGCACGGGGGCAGAACTATGGCTACACCTTC. The full variable domain, rest sourced from reference TRBV2 and TRBJ1-2, is EPEVTQTPSHQVTQMGQEVILRCVPISNHLYFYWYRQILGQKVEFLVSFYNNEISEKSEIFDDQFSVERPDGSNFTLKIRSTKLEDSAMYFCASSARGQNYGYTFGSGTRLTVV.

This clonotype was recorded at least ten times. V and J are TRBV12-3 or TRBV12-4 and TRBJ2-7; no reliable D call. CDR3 length: 11 residues. V lost 4 bases and J 12 bases, leaving 13 bases between the germline ends. As DNA, the CDR3 is TGTGCCAGCAGTTCATCAGGAGCTAGGTACTTC. This gives the protein CASSSSGARYF.

This clonotype was observed many times. This chain uses TRBV5-1 with TRBJ1-2, with a weak D call TRBD1 (5 bases). This CDR3 comprises 14 residues. Per the germline V gene, CDR1 is SGHRS and CDR2 is YFSETQ. Trimming cost V 6 bases and J 2 bases, with 14 bases left between them. The CDR3 loop reads CASNAPDSNYGYTF. CDR3 coding DNA: TGCGCCAGCAATGCCCCCGACAGCAACTATGGCTACACCTTC.

This clonotype was seen ten or more times. CDR3 sequence (DNA): TGTGCCAGCAGCGGATTTGCGGAAGAGCAGTTCTTC. It yields the protein CASSGFAEEQFF. The chain combines TRBV9 with TRBJ2-1; D is unresolved. Germline V gene lookup returns CDR1 SGDLS and CDR2 YYNGEE. The CDR3 has 12 residues. Trimming took 3 bases from V and 10 from J, leaving 11 bases between them.

This clonotype showed up many times. The chain joins TRBV27 to TRBJ1-6; D ambiguous. V lost 0 bases, J lost 7 bases, and 13 bases lay in between. CDR1 and CDR2 from the germline V gene are MNHEY and SMNVEV (reference sequence). CDR3 length: 16 amino acids. As DNA, the CDR3 is TGTGCCAGCAGTTTATCCCGCTTCCGGGAGAATTCACCCCTCCACTTT. This codes for CASSLSRFRENSPLHF.

This clonotype was counted many times. The CDR3: CAWTRQPNTEAFF. The CDR3 DNA follows: TGTGCCTGGACCAGACAGCCGAACACTGAAGCTTTCTTT. The rearrangement uses TRBV30 and TRBJ1-1, with a possible D match to TRBD1 (5 bases). V dropped 4 bases and J dropped 1 base, with 10 bases sitting between them. This CDR3 is built from 13 residues. Germline CDR1 reads GTSNPN; CDR2 reads SVGIG (reference sequence).